A single T cell receptor beta chain is shown here with its context. The data stem from a study of blood T cell repertoires in COVID-19. As for the study in general: COVID-19 samples from acute and convalescent phases originated in the United States, Italy and Spain. The cDNA or gDNA used as material had been derived from T cells, B-cell-depleted T cells, or PBMCs.

Source study methods: It was from reference gene primer amplification that nucleated cell counts were estimated. Method: immunoSEQ multiplex PCR; TCRdb's copy keeps in-frame clones and lacks some. That table supplies the V and J calls and clone size; D and trimming were determined from the DNA. The table records 270,000 or so clones, 83% of them present only once. The TCR was taken from a woman between 50 and 59 years old who had recovered from COVID-19. The sequencing input was peripheral blood.

CDR3 DNA sequence: TGTGCCAGCAGCTCCGGGACAGGGCCCTACGAGCAGTACTTC. Protein: CASSSGTGPYEQYF. The rearrangement uses TRBV5-6 and TRBJ2-7; TRBD1 matches at 9 bases. Germline assignment: CDR1 SGHDT and CDR2 YYEEEE. The trim removed 3 bases at V and 2 bases at J, leaving 3 bases unmatched. The CDR3 extends over 14 amino acids.